The present entry profiles one T cell receptor (beta chain) with its context. The target antigen is unknown. Busulfan-fludarabine conditioning, marrow transplant, and cyclophosphamide on days +3 and +4 were administered. The V end was cut by 0 bases, the J end by 9 bases, with 13 bases between. CDR3 length: 14 residues. Germline V gene sequence: CDR1 SGHRS, CDR2 YFSETQ. The sample is drawn from a study of T cells after posttransplantation cyclophosphamide. The study, taken as a whole, reports: Later post-transplant blood repertoires were often dominated by donor CD8+ memory clones. After PTCy, TRB diversity resembled that of CNI/methotrexate controls.

TCRdb's table, derived via immunoSEQ multiplex PCR, lists solely in-frame clones and lacks some. The sample has under 8,000 clones, 90% to 95% seen once. This chain links TRBV5-1 with TRBJ2-4, with D perhaps TRBD2 (5 bases). Sequenced here: PBMCs, sampled approximately 45 months after allogeneic stem cell transplant with posttransplant cyclophosphamide. The source is a female patient aged 50-59 years who received an allogeneic stem cell transplant from a related donor, was CMV-positive, and had no GVHD. Part of the T cells may come from the graft donor. In nucleotides, the CDR3 is TGCGCCAGCAGCTTGGACGGGGTTACGACCATTCAGTACTTC. Its protein is CASSLDGVTTIQYF.